The present TCR beta chain was sequenced within a study of T cell repertoires in cytomegalovirus infection. This clonotype has more than one count but fewer than ten. Its antigen is unknown. One entry per CDR3 protein, called by TCRdb with MiXCR from the reads. Found here are a few hundred thousand distinct CDR3 sequences, roughly an eighth of them singletons; the top ten hold around 8.7%. Findings of the study overall: CMV-specific TCR beta clonotypes restricted by HLA-C were the ones dominating the ex vivo response. The study identified carriers of CMV plus the relevant HLA from cumulative public TCR beta family frequency.

The germline CDR1 and CDR2 sequences are MNHNS and SASEGT. This CDR3 contains 12 residues. V shed 10 bases and J 7 bases; nucleotides not matched to a gene: 4. The origin of this receptor is a human donor in good health (CMV status not recorded). Some clones in this sample may be carry-over from other donors' samples. The rearrangement uses TRBV6-1 and TRBJ2-1; 10 bases line up with TRBD2. Sequencing was done on a sample of PBMCs. The CDR3 bases are TGTGCCACTTTACTAGCGGGGAATGAGCAGTTCTTC. Translating gives CATLLAGNEQFF.